A selection of T cell receptor beta chains follows, all from one sample in a study of monozygotic twins with inflammatory bowel disease. TCRdb re-called the 5' RACE reads; every CDR3 protein appears as one record, without DNA. This table lists 350,000 to 400,000 distinct CDR3 sequences. The sequencing sample was made of blood. The receptors come from a human donor with ulcerative colitis or Crohn's disease, or a healthy co-twin of an affected twin (not recorded which). The CDR3 runs from the conserved cysteine through the conserved F or W. Fields, in order: V gene, J gene, CDR3 protein.

TRBV7-2,TRBJ2-2,CASSSPVVYTGELFF
TRBV19,TRBJ1-2,CASSISPWTSYGYTF
TRBV7-9,TRBJ2-5,CASSRGLAGGHGETQYF
TRBV6-5,TRBJ1-5,CASSYSGGGQPQHF
TRBV7-8,TRBJ2-7,CASSSSPREEQYF
TRBV12-3/TRBV12-4,TRBJ1-1,CASSNYSFNTEAFF
TRBV4-1,TRBJ2-3,CASSQLPSVAGADTQYF
TRBV3-1,TRBJ2-1,CASSWTSGGSGEQFF
TRBV7-3,TRBJ2-7,CASSLGFGQQNEQYF
TRBV20-1,TRBJ2-3,CSASGGAVSSDTQYF
TRBV5-1,TRBJ2-7,CASSLGEQGAHEQYF
TRBV7-2,TRBJ2-7,CASSLTLQGFYEQYF
TRBV5-1,TRBJ2-1,CASSLATGGNEQFF
TRBV11-3,TRBJ2-3,CASSSKTDNTDTQYF
TRBV5-1,TRBJ1-5,CASSPEPQGGGNQPQHF
TRBV4-3,TRBJ1-1,CASSQDPDPVNTEAFF
TRBV5-1,TRBJ1-1,CASSPRTGENTEAFF
TRBV5-1,TRBJ1-5,CASSWRGGNQPQHF
TRBV6-5,TRBJ1-4,CASSSWTGQDEKLFF
TRBV6-5,TRBJ1-2,CASSYGTGGNGYTF
TRBV20-1,TRBJ1-1,CSAREGVRGANTEAFF
TRBV6-2/TRBV6-3,TRBJ2-7,CASCEDNYEQYF
TRBV6-1,TRBJ2-1,CASSEAGRRSYNEQFF
TRBV30,TRBJ2-3,CAWSYRTPPDTQYF
TRBV7-2,TRBJ2-3,CASSYGGQWTDTQYF
TRBV4-3,TRBJ1-2,CASSQDVPNYGYTF
TRBV7-2,TRBJ2-5,CASSLGVKKTQYF
TRBV5-5,TRBJ1-4,CASSLGTLELNEKLFF
TRBV6-2/TRBV6-3,TRBJ1-1,CASSYMVGLNTEAFF
TRBV5-4,TRBJ2-2,CASSLDRGIGELFF
TRBV5-8,TRBJ1-1,CASRPPGGGWVGTEAFF
TRBV20-1,TRBJ1-3,CSALGQGLNTIYF
TRBV12-3/TRBV12-4,TRBJ2-7,CASSLRGGPSYEQYF
TRBV6-2/TRBV6-3,TRBJ1-1,CASSYFSGGTEAFF
TRBV6-1,TRBJ2-7,CASSSVMGQGSYEQYF
TRBV4-1,TRBJ2-5,CASSQEGSGGNQETQYF
TRBV6-5,TRBJ1-6,CASSYSDRGYNSPLHF
TRBV7-9,TRBJ1-5,CASSLVSAQPQHF
TRBV5-1,TRBJ2-1,CASSLNIEQFF
TRBV12-3/TRBV12-4,TRBJ1-4,CASSQRTGRNEKLFF
TRBV7-2,TRBJ2-5,CASRRGGEEETQYF
TRBV20-1,TRBJ1-5,CSAAREGGLDQPQHF
TRBV21-1,TRBJ2-2,CASTGAGGSNTGELFF
TRBV5-1,TRBJ2-5,CASEAGPDQETQYF
TRBV18,TRBJ2-6,CASSPIGGSGSSGANVLTF
TRBV5-5,TRBJ2-1,CASSWVGETDYNEQFF
TRBV15,TRBJ1-1,CATSRGWDRAGTEAFF
TRBV5-1,TRBJ2-7,CASSLSPDNYEQYF
TRBV19,TRBJ2-3,CASSTRGGPTDTQYF
TRBV6-1,TRBJ2-3,CASKPRRFTTDTQYF
TRBV7-2,TRBJ2-7,CASSLSAGDPYEQYF
TRBV29-1,TRBJ2-6,CSVLVTGANVLTF